This T cell receptor (beta chain) was recovered during a study of control samples from healthy donors and cancer patients. The table came from immunoSEQ multiplex PCR; TCRdb's copy has only in-frame clones and leaves some out. The table shows about 140,000 clones, with roughly nine tenths occurring only once. CDR1 and CDR2 from the germline V gene are MNHNY and SVGAGI (reference sequence). V gave up 8 bases and J gave up 3 bases, with 17 bases separating them. This CDR3 spans 15 amino acids. Sequenced: blood. The gene calls are TRBV6-6 and TRBJ2-1; D tentatively reads TRBD1 or TRBD2 (5 bases each). The receptor was derived from a man aged 18 to 30 in good health. The CDR3 DNA follows: TGTGCCAGCTTGGGACCGGGGACGGACTACAATGAGCAGTTCTTC. As protein: CASLGPGTDYNEQFF.